Listed below are T cell receptor beta chains from one sample, sequenced in a study of beta chain features in type 1 diabetes. Repertoires were generated with immunoSEQ multiplex PCR, while TCRdb's copy carries only in-frame clones and drops some. This sample has 640,000 or so clones, with around 15% found just once. The sequenced sample was naive CD4+ T cells from blood. The receptors shown here come from a man in his late teens or twenties with type 1 diabetes. Both conserved end residues are part of each CDR3. The D gene is left open where the match is weak. A row's size may be missing; if present it is once, few, many or a size class.

d_gene,v_gene,j_gene,abundance,CDR3aa,CDR3nt
.,TRBV5-4,TRBJ1-3,.,CASSKYLSGNTIYF,TGTGCCAGCAGCAAGTACCTCTCTGGAAACACCATATATTTT
.,TRBV2,TRBJ1-1,.,CASRVGGRDTEAFF,TGTGCCAGCAGAGTTGGGGGTCGTGACACTGAAGCTTTCTTT
TRBD2,TRBV6-1,TRBJ2-1,few,CASSDQPGLLYEQFF,TGTGCCAGCAGTGACCAACCGGGACTACTCTATGAGCAGTTCTTC
.,TRBV5-4,TRBJ1-1,.,CASSPTGVHTEAFF,TGTGCCAGCAGTCCGACAGGTGTGCACACTGAAGCTTTCTTT
.,TRBV5-1,TRBJ2-1,few,CASSPRAGSSYNEQFF,TGCGCCAGCAGCCCGAGAGCGGGTAGCTCCTACAATGAGCAGTTCTTC
TRBD2,TRBV30,TRBJ2-5,few,CAWSPPGGPQAQYF,TGTGCCTGGAGCCCCCCGGGAGGTCCTCAGGCCCAGTACTTC
.,TRBV2,TRBJ1-1,few,CASSEGVNTEAFF,TGTGCCAGCAGTGAGGGGGTCAACACTGAAGCTTTCTTT
.,TRBV5-6,TRBJ2-7,.,CASSPANREQYF,TGTGCCAGCAGCCCCGCTAACCGGGAGCAGTACTTC
TRBD1,TRBV5-1,TRBJ2-3,few,CASSRNRGRTDTQYF,TGCGCCAGCAGCCGCAACAGGGGGCGAACAGATACGCAGTATTTT
.,TRBV5-1,TRBJ2-1,.,CASRPGSGKLQFF,TGCGCCAGCCGTCCTGGCTCCGGAAAGTTGCAGTTCTTC
.,TRBV7-2,TRBJ2-5,few,CASSPPWGMKIYQETQYF,TGTGCCAGCAGCCCCCCCTGGGGGATGAAGATATACCAAGAGACCCAGTACTTC
.,TRBV27,TRBJ1-1,.,CASSPQGSKTEAFF,TGTGCCAGCAGTCCACAGGGTTCGAAGACTGAAGCTTTCTTT
.,TRBV18,TRBJ2-5,.,CASSPPRPEETQYF,TGTGCCAGCTCACCACCACGACCCGAGGAGACCCAGTACTTC
.,TRBV4-2,TRBJ2-2,.,CASSQEGPNTGELFF,TGTGCCAGCAGCCAAGAGGGGCCAAACACCGGGGAGCTGTTTTTT
.,TRBV4-3,TRBJ2-3,few,CASSQEGGDTQYF,TGCGCCAGCAGCCAAGAAGGCGGGGACACGCAGTATTTT
TRBD1,TRBV18,TRBJ2-7,.,CASSPPGQETYEQYF,TGTGCCAGCTCACCTCCGGGACAGGAGACCTACGAGCAGTACTTC
.,TRBV7-9,TRBJ2-5,few,CASSLPLHQETQYF,TGTGCCAGCAGCTTACCACTACATCAAGAGACCCAGTACTTC
.,TRBV7-3,TRBJ2-5,few,CASSFAGRQETQYF,TGTGCCAGCAGCTTTGCCGGGCGCCAAGAGACCCAGTACTTC
.,TRBV29-1,TRBJ2-1,few,CSLALAANSYNEQFF,TGCAGCCTCGCATTGGCGGCCAACTCCTACAATGAGCAGTTCTTC
TRBD2,TRBV5-1,TRBJ2-1,.,CASSYRTSGSDNEQFF,TGCGCCAGCAGCTACCGGACTAGCGGGAGCGACAATGAGCAGTTCTTC
TRBD1,TRBV9,TRBJ2-5,.,CASSVRDRGAYETQYF,TGTGCCAGCAGCGTCCGGGACAGGGGTGCATATGAGACCCAGTACTTC
TRBD2,TRBV30,TRBJ2-1,.,CSSSSGRAVSYNEQFF,TGTTCTTCTAGCAGCGGGAGGGCCGTTTCCTACAATGAGCAGTTCTTC
.,TRBV30,TRBJ1-3,few,CAWSDQSQGPGNTIYF,TGTGCCTGGAGTGACCAGTCACAGGGTCCTGGAAACACCATATATTTT
.,TRBV9,TRBJ2-7,.,CASSVGGAPYEQYF,TGTGCCAGCAGCGTAGGAGGGGCCCCCTACGAGCAGTACTTC
.,TRBV25-1,TRBJ2-6,few,CASSAFSGANVLTF,TGTGCCAGCAGTGCATTCTCTGGGGCCAACGTCCTGACTTTC
.,TRBV7-2,TRBJ1-2,.,CASSYDRTNYGYTF,TGTGCCAGCAGCTACGACAGGACTAACTATGGCTACACCTTC
.,TRBV6-6,TRBJ1-1,.,CASSHGGRGTEAFF,TGTGCCAGCTCCCACGGCGGACGGGGCACTGAAGCTTTCTTT
TRBD1,TRBV7-2,TRBJ2-7,few,CASSTWTGKSEQYF,TGTGCCAGCAGCACTTGGACAGGGAAAAGCGAGCAGTACTTC
TRBD1,TRBV7-3,TRBJ2-7,.,CASSLQGALTEQYF,TGTGCCAGCAGCCTACAGGGGGCACTCACCGAGCAGTACTTC
.,TRBV10-3,TRBJ1-3,.,CAIGLIGRTAGNTIYF,TGTGCCATCGGGCTAATAGGTCGGACAGCTGGAAACACCATATATTTT
.,TRBV6-6,TRBJ2-5,.,CATLRETQYF,TGTGCCACCTTACGGGAGACCCAGTACTTC
TRBD2,TRBV2,TRBJ2-7,few,CASSEAASGTFHSYEQYF,TGTGCCAGCAGTGAAGCTGCTAGCGGTACCTTCCACTCCTACGAGCAGTACTTC
.,TRBV30,TRBJ2-1,few,CAWTPGTIPNEQFF,TGTGCCTGGACCCCCGGGACAATTCCGAATGAGCAGTTCTTC
TRBD1,TRBV7-2,TRBJ1-2,.,CASSSGGAATGYTF,TGTGCCAGCAGCTCAGGGGGGGCAGCTACCGGCTACACCTTC
.,TRBV11-3,TRBJ2-1,.,CASSSGSDGYNEQFF,TGTGCCAGCAGCTCGGGATCCGACGGCTACAATGAGCAGTTCTTC
.,TRBV2,TRBJ1-1,.,CASRFDGHTEAFF,TGTGCCAGCAGATTTGACGGCCACACTGAAGCTTTCTTT
TRBD2,TRBV28,TRBJ2-1,few,CASSSLSGGTYNEQFF,TGTGCCAGCAGTTCCCTTAGCGGGGGGACCTACAATGAGCAGTTCTTC
.,TRBV4-1,TRBJ1-2,.,CASSQEPSSSYGYTF,TGCGCCAGCAGCCAAGAACCCAGCTCGTCCTATGGCTACACCTTC
.,TRBV30,TRBJ1-2,.,CAWSVWQGRGYTF,TGTGCCTGGAGTGTGTGGCAGGGACGAGGCTACACCTTC
.,TRBV4-1,TRBJ1-5,few,CASSQDRDHQPQHF,TGCGCCAGCAGCCAAGACAGGGACCACCAGCCCCAGCATTTT
.,TRBV15,TRBJ2-5,.,CATSARETQYF,TGTGCCACCTCCGCCCGGGAGACCCAGTACTTC
.,TRBV11-3,TRBJ2-1,.,CASSTARYNEQFF,TGTGCCAGCAGCACAGCCCGCTACAATGAGCAGTTCTTC
.,TRBV19,TRBJ1-5,few,CASSTQGSNQPQHF,TGTGCCAGTAGTACCCAAGGATCCAATCAGCCCCAGCATTTT